This T cell receptor (beta chain) is drawn from a study of cytomegalovirus exposure and HLA in healthy donors (dated by TCRdb to 2016 to 2017). For the wider study: An earlier analysis of approximately 640 of the donors reported 250 to 350 Gb of sequence data and some 120 million unique TCR beta sequences from some 180 million T cells. Among some 410 genotyped donors of the cohort, an average of roughly 230,000 unique TCR beta nucleotide sequences was sequenced per donor, of which about 19% were non-productive. In a later genetic analysis, genome-wide SNP genotypes for about 65% of the roughly 700 donors were used, and that subset was treated as a discovery cohort. The genetic ancestry cluster associated with self-reported Caucasian donors included roughly four fifths of the 350 to 500 genotyped donors. High-throughput TCR immunosequencing, statistical association of individual TCRs with disease status, and machine learning were combined to predict cytomegalovirus infection status. The number of typed donors differed by locus: about 620-640 for A, B, C, DRB1 and DQB1; 500 to 550 for DQA1; 606 for DPA1; and some 430 for DPB1. To decide whether each TCR beta V gene segment behaved as functional or pseudogenic, an earlier analysis of some 570 of the donors relied on high-throughput TCR beta sequencing. Several DR-DQ haplotypes were treated as single units for association and clustering because of strong linkage in the cohort. Alongside the repertoire data, information on donor age, sex, ethnicity and CMV serostatus was compiled. HLA typing included class I and class II loci at four-digit resolution. A later analysis re-analyzed previously published TCR beta repertoires from 666 donors and added high-resolution HLA genotyping to study TCR occurrence patterns. Rather than using new phenotypic data, the later analysis identified candidate immune exposures from TCR beta sequences and from how often those sequences occurred across donors. All discovery cohort repertoires had been generated on a single sequencing platform. The study aimed to test whether signatures of past pathogen exposure could be identified by cataloging public T cell receptors. Besides the first cohort of about 730 subjects, a separate validation cohort made up of roughly 130 different subjects was used. Approximately 310 gigabases of sequencing data and tens of millions of unique TCR sequences were included in an early release covering roughly 700 HLA-typed donors. The study profiled the T cell repertoires of more than 500 subjects by immunosequencing and related them to cytomegalovirus serostatus.

The germline V gene yields SGDLS for CDR1 and YYNGEE for CDR2. Relative to germline, V is missing 3 bases and J is missing 2 bases, with 6 bases of the junction outside any gene match. From the cysteine through the phenylalanine, the CDR3 covers 15 amino acids. The kept DNA is CDR3 alone, 45 bases in frame from the first base. Library preparation was by the immunoSEQ multiplex PCR assay. For the multiplex PCR, a mixture combining 60 forward primers for TCR Vbeta segments and 13 reverse primers for TCR Jbeta segments was used. The CDR3 region of rearranged TCR beta genes was amplified from genomic DNA with a multiplex PCR assay. On the Illumina HiSeq System, the amplified TCR beta libraries were sequenced as 87-base-pair reads. The paper's data handling went like this. Across the roughly 600 repertoires, a later analysis counted tens of millions of unique TCR beta chains, roughly 11 million of which were shared by at least two donors. To remove PCR and sequencing errors, raw reads were error-corrected and collapsed into unique sequences using a nearest-neighbor algorithm that merged closely related sequences. To assign V, D and J gene segments, CDR3 sequences were aligned to IMGT reference sequences. For a sequence to be retained, a match of at least six nucleotides to both a V gene segment and a J gene segment was required. A rearrangement counted as productive if the CDR3 had no stop codons and remained in frame with V and J, and every other rearrangement counted as non-productive. CDR3 was defined by IMGT convention, running from the second conserved V-encoded cysteine to the conserved J-encoded phenylalanine. The earlier analysis of a few hundred of the donors excluded sequences that lacked an unambiguous match to a single V gene segment. In an earlier analysis of 587 of the donors, a V segment was called functional when productive rearrangements were above 56.7%, and segregating when the standard deviation between donors exceeded 5%. A statistical classification framework was developed to diagnose cytomegalovirus status using the catalog of TCR beta chain sequences. In a later analysis, V and J genes were assigned by comparing TCR nucleotide sequences against IMGT/GENE-DB human TR gene sequences. The TCRdist pipeline was used in a later analysis to assign CDR3 sequences and most-parsimonious VDJ recombination scenarios. In a later analysis, every TCR beta chain was defined by the combination of its CDR3 amino acid sequence and its V-gene family, and reads without a unique V-gene family were dropped. To address suspected cross-contamination and a sequencing artifact, a later analysis removed around 600 highly shared, low-generation-probability nucleotide sequences. In a later analysis, a clonal expansion index for each public chain was calculated from normalized within-repertoire ranks of inferred template counts. A later analysis computed generation probabilities with a VDJ recombination model fitted to out-of-frame rearrangements, and checked the results against IGoR. Hypergeometric tests were used in a later analysis to score TCR-TCR, TCR-HLA and TCR-CMV co-occurrence, with a repertoire-size bias correction applied to the TCR pairs. To estimate false discovery rates, a later analysis permuted the HLA or CMV assignments 20 times. In a later analysis, co-occurring TCRs were grouped using DBSCAN, and TCRdist sequence similarity was added for clustering within HLA-allele-positive subsets. Co-occurrence clustering excluded repertoires with fewer than 30,000 or more than 120,000 public chains, plus five with anomalous nucleotide sharing. TCRdb's version of the immuneACCESS table is confined to in-frame rearrangements and falls short of the full clone set. An unresolved V gene accounts for under half of the shortfall where checked; the remainder is of unknown origin. For V, J and clone size, that table is used; D and trimming come from the DNA. This sample holds about 120,000 clones; more than 55% were observed only once. Jointly, the top ten make up 1.5% to 1.9% of the sample.

The cohort comprised around 700 healthy bone marrow donors. At the time of sampling, all cohort members were nominally healthy, though unrecorded immune exposures were likely present. The donor tested CMV seronegative, placing the donor among the 350 to 400 seronegative members of the cohort. A peripheral blood sample was provided by each donor, and peripheral blood mononuclear cells were used for TCR beta sequencing. The Qiagen DNeasy Blood Extraction Kit was used to extract genomic DNA from the blood cell samples. Summary of the overall study and its limitations: A later analysis found that HLA-associated TCR beta chains were more clonally expanded and had lower generation probabilities than equally common non-associated chains. The sequencing pipeline was judged likely to have produced a cluster of highly shared sequence variants as a technical artifact. A later analysis found that most CMV-associated TCR beta chains appeared HLA-restricted, with HLA associations seemingly driven largely by CMV exposure. When HLA alleles, especially DR and DQ, strongly co-occurred, TCR associations were difficult to assign to individual alleles. For the cohort, immune exposure information was limited to CMV serostatus. Because counts were too low, about 18 rarely observed V segments, including chromosome 9 orphons, were excluded from the earlier analysis of roughly 580 of the donors. A later analysis reported that several top co-occurrence clusters appeared linked to parvovirus B19, influenza, CMV and Epstein-Barr virus. At a false discovery rate of 0.05, a later analysis linked 16,000 or so TCR beta sequences to specific HLA alleles. Sequencing depth was assumed to be roughly uniform across donors in the presence/absence analyses, though that assumption may not hold. A further reported finding was that TCR beta sequences accurately predicted the HLA-A and HLA-B alleles for most subjects in the first cohort. In this cohort, only TCR beta chains were sequenced, and detectable features were limited by the absence of alpha or paired-chain data. Some IMGT-functional V segments, including TRBV6-2 and TRBV6-3, could not be told apart with the 87-base-pair reads, so those segments were excluded. The authors suggested that the approach could potentially be extended to other disease states and immunological phenotypes. Because HLA typing was unavailable for some donors at each locus, only the typed subset was used in association tests. In an earlier analysis of several hundred of the donors, most TCR beta V segments were observed in productive rearrangements about 87% or about 30% of the time, broadly matching IMGT annotations. A later analysis found that TCR association rates varied across HLA loci, with DRB1 alleles showing the most associated TCRs and HLA-C alleles the fewest. The classifier was reported to diagnose cytomegalovirus status with high specificity and sensitivity in both the original cohort and the validation cohort. In vitro tests confirmed that a few of the cytomegalovirus-associated TCR beta chains recognize cytomegalovirus antigens. A later genetic analysis associated a missense DCLRE1C variant with V-gene and J-gene trimming of TCR beta chains, and an independent cohort replicated the association. The study gave a list of about 150 TCR beta chains associated with cytomegalovirus. Across donors, most TCR sequences were observed very rarely, whereas some public TCRs were present in many individuals. In a later genetic analysis, fewer N-insertions in productive TCRs were reported among donors in an Asian-associated ancestry cluster than the 666-donor mean. Linkage disequilibrium might explain the correlated functional status among segregating V segments, but an unknown experimental factor could not be excluded.

To note about this clone: Its specific antigen is unknown. No base quality information exists; no much larger clone differs at one position.

Sequenced sample: PBMCs. The source of this sequence is a man between 18 and 29 years old in good health and CMV-seronegative. The chain couples TRBV9 to TRBJ2-7; 9 junctional bases match TRBD1. The encoded CDR3 is CASSAGQGTPYEQYF. Here is the DNA: TGTGCCAGCAGCGCGGGACAGGGTACCCCCTACGAGCAGTACTTC.